This T cell receptor beta chain was sequenced during a study of response to subunit inactivated influenza vaccine. TCRdb re-analysed the RT-PCR reads in MiXCR, keeping a single row per CDR3 protein. Among roughly 500,000 distinct CDR3 sequences, approximately 15% were seen once, and the ten largest hold approximately 3%. The receptor was isolated from a man between 50 and 69 years old who received an inactivated influenza vaccine. The sequencing here drew on CD4+ T cells sorted from PBMCs, taken around 25 months after vaccination.

CDR3 residues: CAGPPVPILETQYF. In DNA form, the CDR3 reads TGCGCCGGGCCTCCGGTCCCGATCTTAGAGACCCAGTACTTC. The J gene is TRBJ2-5, the V gene TRBV4-3, with D hard to call. This CDR3 has 14 residues. Germline V CDR1 and CDR2: LGHNA, YSLEER. With 11 bases removed from V and 4 bases from J, the gap between germline ends came to 20 bases.